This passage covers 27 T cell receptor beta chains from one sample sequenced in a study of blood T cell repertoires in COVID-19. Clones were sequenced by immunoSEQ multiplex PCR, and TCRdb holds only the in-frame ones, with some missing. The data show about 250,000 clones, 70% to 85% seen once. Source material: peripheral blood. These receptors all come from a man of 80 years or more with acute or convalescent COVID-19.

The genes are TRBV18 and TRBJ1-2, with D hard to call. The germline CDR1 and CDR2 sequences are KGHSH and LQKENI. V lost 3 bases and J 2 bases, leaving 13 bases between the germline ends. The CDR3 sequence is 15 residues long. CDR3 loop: CASSPSGSPNYGYTF. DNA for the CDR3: TGTGCCAGCTCACCGTCAGGATCTCCCAACTATGGCTACACCTTC.

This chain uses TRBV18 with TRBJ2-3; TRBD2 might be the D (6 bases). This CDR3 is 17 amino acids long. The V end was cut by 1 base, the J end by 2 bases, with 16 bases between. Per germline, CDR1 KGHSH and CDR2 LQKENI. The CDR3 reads CASSPRTPGTVTDTQYF. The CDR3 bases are TGTGCCAGCTCACCACGTACCCCAGGGACTGTCACAGATACGCAGTATTTT.

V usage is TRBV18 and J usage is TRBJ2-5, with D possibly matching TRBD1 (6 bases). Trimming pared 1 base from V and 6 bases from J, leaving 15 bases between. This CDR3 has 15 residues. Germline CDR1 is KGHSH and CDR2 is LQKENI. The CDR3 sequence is CASSPLSGQTKTQYF. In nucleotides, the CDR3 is TGTGCCAGCTCACCACTCTCCGGACAGACAAAGACCCAGTACTTC.

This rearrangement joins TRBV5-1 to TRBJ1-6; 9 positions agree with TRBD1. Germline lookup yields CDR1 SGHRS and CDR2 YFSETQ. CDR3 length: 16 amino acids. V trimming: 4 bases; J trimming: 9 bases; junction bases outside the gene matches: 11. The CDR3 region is CASSPGQGGGSSPLHF. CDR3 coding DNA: TGCGCCAGCAGCCCGGGACAGGGCGGAGGGTCTTCACCCCTCCACTTT.

This CDR3 reads CASSPRQGRTGELFF. The CDR3 DNA reads as TGTGCCAGCAGCCCAAGACAGGGCCGCACCGGGGAGCTGTTTTTT. V and J are TRBV14 and TRBJ2-2; TRBD1 matches 7 bases. Germline loops: CDR1 SGHDN, CDR2 FVKESK. Unmatched junction bases numbered 6, after V lost 4 bases and J lost 4 bases. The CDR3 is made up of 15 amino acids.

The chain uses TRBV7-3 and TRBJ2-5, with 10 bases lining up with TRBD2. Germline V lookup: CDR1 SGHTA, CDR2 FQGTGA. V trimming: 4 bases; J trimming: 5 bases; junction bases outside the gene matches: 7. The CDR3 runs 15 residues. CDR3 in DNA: TGTGCCAGCAGCTGGGTAGCGGGAGGATATGAGACCCAGTACTTC. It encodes CASSWVAGGYETQYF. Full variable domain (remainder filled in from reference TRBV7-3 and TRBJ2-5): GAGVSQTPSNKVTEKGKYVELRCDPISGHTALYWYRQSLGQGPEFLIYFQGTGAADDSGLPNDRFFAVRPEGSVSTLKIQRTERGDSAVYLCASSWVAGGYETQYFGPGTRLLVL.

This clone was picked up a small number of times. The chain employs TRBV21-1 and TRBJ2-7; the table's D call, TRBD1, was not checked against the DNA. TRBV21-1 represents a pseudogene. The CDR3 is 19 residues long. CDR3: CASRRPVPGQASSSYEQYF. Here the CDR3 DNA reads TGTGCCAGCAGACGGCCTGTTCCGGGACAGGCGTCGAGCTCCTACGAGCAGTACTTC.

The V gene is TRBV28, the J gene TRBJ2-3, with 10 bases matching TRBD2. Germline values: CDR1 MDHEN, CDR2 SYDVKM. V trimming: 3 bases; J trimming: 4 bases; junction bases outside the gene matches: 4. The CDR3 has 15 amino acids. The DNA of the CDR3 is TGTGCCAGCAGTTTCCCCGGACTAGCGGCAGATACGCAGTATTTT. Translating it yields CASSFPGLAADTQYF.

The CDR3 sequence is CLIRRTGFMNTEAFF. CDR3 coding DNA: TGTCTTATAAGGCGGACAGGGTTCATGAACACTGAAGCTTTCTTT. V is TRBV25-1 and J is TRBJ1-1, with 8 bases lining up with TRBD1. Germline V lookup: CDR1 MGHDK, CDR2 SYGVNS. The CDR3 is 15 residues long. The full variable domain, its missing parts supplied by reference TRBV25-1 and TRBJ1-1, is EADIYQTPRYLVIGTGKKITLECSQTMGHDKMYWYQQDPGMELHLIHYSYGVNSTEKGDLSSESTVSRIRTEHFPLTLESARPSHTSQYLCLIRRTGFMNTEAFFGQGTRLTVV.

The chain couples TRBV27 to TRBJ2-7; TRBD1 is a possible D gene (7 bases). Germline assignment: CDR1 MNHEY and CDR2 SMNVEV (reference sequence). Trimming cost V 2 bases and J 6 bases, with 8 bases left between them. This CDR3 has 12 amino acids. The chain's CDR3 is CASSLQGGEQYF. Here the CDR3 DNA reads TGTGCCAGCAGTTTACAGGGGGGCGAGCAGTACTTC.

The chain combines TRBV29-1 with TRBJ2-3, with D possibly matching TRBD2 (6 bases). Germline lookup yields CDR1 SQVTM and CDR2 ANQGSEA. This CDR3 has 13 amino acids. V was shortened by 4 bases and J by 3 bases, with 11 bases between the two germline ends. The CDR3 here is CSVVEGRTDTQYF. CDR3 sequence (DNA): TGCAGCGTTGTCGAGGGGAGGACAGATACGCAGTATTTT.

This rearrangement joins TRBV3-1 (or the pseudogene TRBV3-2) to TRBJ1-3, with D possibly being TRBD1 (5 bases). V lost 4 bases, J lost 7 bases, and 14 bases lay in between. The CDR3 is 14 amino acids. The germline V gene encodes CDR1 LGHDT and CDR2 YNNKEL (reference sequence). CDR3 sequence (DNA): TGTGCCAGCAGCCCTTTGGGGGGGTTCAACACCATATATTTT. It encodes CASSPLGGFNTIYF.

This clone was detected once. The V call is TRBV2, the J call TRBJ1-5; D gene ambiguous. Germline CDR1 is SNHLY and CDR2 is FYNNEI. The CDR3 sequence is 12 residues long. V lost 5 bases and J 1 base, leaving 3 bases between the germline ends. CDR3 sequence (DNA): TGTGCCAGCAGTCCGAGCAATCAGCCCCAGCATTTT. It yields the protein CASSPSNQPQHF.

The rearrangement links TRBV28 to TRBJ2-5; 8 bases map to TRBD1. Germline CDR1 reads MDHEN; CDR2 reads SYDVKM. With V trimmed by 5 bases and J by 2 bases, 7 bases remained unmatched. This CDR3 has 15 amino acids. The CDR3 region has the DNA TGTGCCAGCAGTCCGGACAGGGCAGGGCAAGAGACCCAGTACTTC. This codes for CASSPDRAGQETQYF.

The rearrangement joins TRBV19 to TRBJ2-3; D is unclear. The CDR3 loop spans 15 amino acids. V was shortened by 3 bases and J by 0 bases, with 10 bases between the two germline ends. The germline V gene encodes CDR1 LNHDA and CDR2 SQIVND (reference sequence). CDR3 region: CASSMAPTSTDTQYF. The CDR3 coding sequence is TGTGCCAGTAGTATGGCACCAACAAGCACAGATACGCAGTATTTT.

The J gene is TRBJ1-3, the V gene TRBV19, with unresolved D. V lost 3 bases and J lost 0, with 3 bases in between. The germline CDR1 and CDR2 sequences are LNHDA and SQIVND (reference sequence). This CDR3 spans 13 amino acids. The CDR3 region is CASSIHSGNTIYF. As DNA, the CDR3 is TGTGCCAGTAGTATTCACTCTGGAAACACCATATATTTT.

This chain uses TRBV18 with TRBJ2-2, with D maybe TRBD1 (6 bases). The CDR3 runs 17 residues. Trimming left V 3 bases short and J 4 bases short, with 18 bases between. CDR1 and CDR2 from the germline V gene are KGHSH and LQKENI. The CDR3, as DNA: TGTGCCAGCTCACCCCCCAACAGGGCCGTAAGCACCGGGGAGCTGTTTTTT. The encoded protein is CASSPPNRAVSTGELFF. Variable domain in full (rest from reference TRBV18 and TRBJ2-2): NAGVMQNPRHLVRRRGQEARLRCSPMKGHSHVYWYRQLPEEGLKFMVYLQKENIIDESGMPKERFSAEFPKEGPSILRIQQVVRGDSAAYFCASSPPNRAVSTGELFFGEGSRLTVL.

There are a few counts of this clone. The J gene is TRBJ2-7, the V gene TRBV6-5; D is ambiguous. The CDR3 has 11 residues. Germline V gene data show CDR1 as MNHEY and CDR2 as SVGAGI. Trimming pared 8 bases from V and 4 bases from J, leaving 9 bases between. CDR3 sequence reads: CASANGYEQYF. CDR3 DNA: TGTGCCAGCGCCAACGGGTACGAGCAGTACTTC.

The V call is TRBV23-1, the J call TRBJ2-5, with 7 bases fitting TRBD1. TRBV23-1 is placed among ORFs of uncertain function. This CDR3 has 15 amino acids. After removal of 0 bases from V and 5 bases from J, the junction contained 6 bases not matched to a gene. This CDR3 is CASSQSKQGCETQYF. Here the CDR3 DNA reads TGCGCCAGCAGTCAATCGAAACAGGGGTGTGAGACCCAGTACTTC.

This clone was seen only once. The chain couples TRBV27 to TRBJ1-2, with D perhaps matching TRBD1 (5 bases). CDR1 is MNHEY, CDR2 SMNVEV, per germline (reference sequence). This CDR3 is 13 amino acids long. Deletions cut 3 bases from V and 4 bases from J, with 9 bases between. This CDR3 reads CASSLGRTYGYTF. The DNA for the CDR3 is TGTGCCAGCAGTTTGGGGCGGACCTATGGCTACACCTTC.

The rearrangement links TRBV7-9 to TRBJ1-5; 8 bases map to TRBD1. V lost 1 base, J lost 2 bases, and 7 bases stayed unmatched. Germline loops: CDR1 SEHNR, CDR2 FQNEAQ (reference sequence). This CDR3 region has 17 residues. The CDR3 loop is CASSLDRTGLGNQPQHF. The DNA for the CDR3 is TGTGCCAGCAGCTTAGATCGGACAGGGCTGGGCAATCAGCCCCAGCATTTT.

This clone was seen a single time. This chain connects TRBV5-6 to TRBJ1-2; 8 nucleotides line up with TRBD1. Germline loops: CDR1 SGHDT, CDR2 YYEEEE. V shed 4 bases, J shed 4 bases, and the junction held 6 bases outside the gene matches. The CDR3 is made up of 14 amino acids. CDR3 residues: CASSPQGVIYGYTF. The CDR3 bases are TGTGCCAGCAGCCCACAGGGGGTCATCTATGGCTACACCTTC.

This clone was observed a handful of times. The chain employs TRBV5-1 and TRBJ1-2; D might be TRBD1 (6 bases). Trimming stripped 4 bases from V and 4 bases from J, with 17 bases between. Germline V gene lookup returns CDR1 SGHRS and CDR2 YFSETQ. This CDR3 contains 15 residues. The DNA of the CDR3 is TGCGCCAGCAGCCCCAGGGGAGGGAGGGGCTATGGCTACACCTTC. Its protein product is CASSPRGGRGYGYTF.

CDR3 in amino acids: CASSIDLKAGGVKYF. The CDR3 DNA is TGTGCCAGTAGTATAGATCTGAAGGCTGGAGGGGTGAAGTACTTC. The chain carries TRBV19 and TRBJ2-4, with a weak D call TRBD2 (6 bases). Germline CDR1 and CDR2: LNHDA and SQIVND (reference sequence). Deletions cut 0 bases from V and 14 bases from J, with 20 bases between. The CDR3 length is 15 residues.

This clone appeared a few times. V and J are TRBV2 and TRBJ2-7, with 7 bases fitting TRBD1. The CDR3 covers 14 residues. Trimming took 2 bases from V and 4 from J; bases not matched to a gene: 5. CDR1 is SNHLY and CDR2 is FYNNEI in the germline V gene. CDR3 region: CASSETRGFYEQYF. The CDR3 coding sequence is TGTGCCAGCAGTGAAACCAGGGGGTTTTACGAGCAGTACTTC.

DNA of the CDR3: TGCGCCAGCAGCGGGCAACGGAGGGGTAATGAAAAACTGTTTTTT. The encoded protein is CASSGQRRGNEKLFF. V gene TRBV5-1 combines with J gene TRBJ1-4; the D gene is possibly TRBD1 (5 bases). Germline CDR1 SGHRS, CDR2 YFSETQ. Between the trimmed V and J ends, which lost 4 bases and 4 bases, there was a span of 14 bases. CDR3 size: 15 residues.

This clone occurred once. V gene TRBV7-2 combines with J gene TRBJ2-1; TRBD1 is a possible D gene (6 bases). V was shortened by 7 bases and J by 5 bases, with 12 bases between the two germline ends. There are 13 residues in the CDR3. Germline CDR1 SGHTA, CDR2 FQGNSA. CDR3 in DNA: TGTGCCAGCATTCAAAGGGGGAACAATGAGCAGTTCTTC. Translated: CASIQRGNNEQFF.